The present T cell receptor (beta chain) was sequenced within a study of blood T cell repertoires in COVID-19. Study at large: Some COVID-19 samples were acute and others convalescent; all came from the United States, Italy and Spain. From T cells, B-cell-depleted T cells, or PBMCs came the material, which was cDNA or gDNA.

Per the original methods: From reference gene primer amplification, estimates of nucleated cell counts were derived. TCRdb keeps only in-frame clones here, not all; method: immunoSEQ multiplex PCR. From that table come the V and J calls and clone size; the DNA was used to work out D and trimming. There are about 190,000 clones in the sample; about 88% occur only once, and about 6.8% lies in the top ten. Germline V gene lookup returns CDR1 SSHAT and CDR2 FNYEAQ (reference sequence). CDR3 length equals 13 residues. V was clipped by 5 bases and J by 4 bases, with 11 bases between them. This sequence joins TRBV7-7 and TRBJ2-5; the D gene is possibly TRBD2 (7 bases). The clonotype originates from a woman aged 40 to 55 who had recovered from COVID-19. Sample: peripheral blood. The CDR3 DNA follows: TGTGCCAGCAGCAGTCGGGGGGCAGAGACCCAGTACTTC. Translated, it gives CASSSRGAETQYF.